The clone carrying this TCR beta chain showed up just a few times. Its antigen is unknown. No patient had received any treatment before thyroid surgery. This record belongs to a study of metastatic and nonmetastatic thyroid tumors. Study background: It was across blood and tumor or nodule tissue from malignant and benign thyroid patients that repertoires were compared.

Findings and caveats of the study: In blood and tumor, TCR beta diversity was reportedly significantly higher in malignant thyroid tumors than in benign nodules.

In the authors' methods: What underpinned the distant-metastasis classifier for papillary thyroid cancer was the set of CDR3 differences across clinicopathological groups. TCRdb re-called clones from the PCR reads using MiXCR. TCRdb, not the original authors, processed these V and J calls. The data show 23,000 or so clones, about an eighth seen once. The receptor comes from a female donor with papillary thyroid cancer or a benign thyroid nodule (not recorded which). Some clones in this sample may be carry-over from other donors' samples. The sample comprised blood.

The CDR3 DNA reads TGTGCCAGCAGTGCCCAGGCCTACGAGCAGTACTTC. It translates to CASSAQAYEQYF. The rearrangement links TRBV2 to TRBJ2-7; D is uncertain. In germline, CDR1 is SNHLY, CDR2 FYNNEI. The CDR3 length is 12 residues. Trimming left V 4 bases short and J 2 bases short, with 6 bases between.